Listed below are T cell receptor beta chains from one sample, sequenced in a study of blood T cell repertoires in COVID-19. Profiling relied on immunoSEQ multiplex PCR, and the TCRdb table lists in-frame clones only, not all of them. The table lists around 98,000 clones, 87% of them singletons. The sequenced sample consisted of peripheral blood. Receptors were obtained from a man between 65 and 85 years old with acute or convalescent COVID-19. The CDR3 runs from the conserved cysteine through the conserved F or W.

J: TRBJ2-3; V: TRBV3-1/TRBV3-2; CDR3: CASSQGLAGVSDTQYF
J: TRBJ1-1; V: TRBV19; CDR3: CASSIDSDSNTEAFF
J: TRBJ2-5; V: TRBV10-3; CDR3: CAISDQANPGRGETQYF
J: TRBJ2-3; V: TRBV3-1/TRBV3-2; CDR3: CASSQDGGRRWMDTQYF
J: TRBJ1-6; V: TRBV3-1/TRBV3-2; CDR3: CASSQEVQGYNSPLHF
J: TRBJ1-2; V: TRBV28; CDR3: CASSLIGHLNYGYTF
J: TRBJ1-1; V: TRBV5-1; CDR3: CASSLPQGIYTEAFF
J: TRBJ1-3; V: TRBV9; CDR3: CASSGGDTGNTIYF
J: TRBJ1-3; V: TRBV4-1; CDR3: CASSQWDRGYSGNTIYF
J: TRBJ2-6; V: TRBV5-1; CDR3: CASSLAGVGANVLTF
J: TRBJ1-1; V: TRBV2; CDR3: CASMGGTEAFF
J: TRBJ2-5; V: TRBV4-2; CDR3: CASSQVSGALQETQYF
J: TRBJ2-3; V: TRBV3-1/TRBV3-2; CDR3: CASSPHRDKYTDTQYF
J: TRBJ2-7; V: TRBV9; CDR3: CASSVGTDSSYEQYF
J: TRBJ2-7; V: TRBV30; CDR3: CAVTRTGGNEQYF
J: TRBJ2-7; V: TRBV10-3; CDR3: CAISEDRGPYEQYF
J: TRBJ1-6; V: TRBV5-8; CDR3: CASSLEQVGNSPLHF